This T cell receptor (beta chain) was found in a study of regulatory T cells in long-lasting Graves disease. This clonotype was seen many times. Sample time point: newly diagnosed GD, antithyroid drugs for less than 3 months. RNA isolated from PBMCs was used to make the TCR library. Through Arm-PCR of CDR3 regions and iRepertoire HTBI primers, TCR beta libraries were built. TCRdb re-called the multiplex PCR reads with MiXCR, one entry per CDR3 protein. The data show some 490,000 distinct CDR3 sequences, around 12% seen once. The CDR3 is 14 residues long. Trimming at V came to 6 bases and at J to 5 bases, leaving 3 bases not matched to a gene. Germline V CDR1 and CDR2: SNHLY, FYNNEI. This sample also appeared in a second study, on T cells in Graves' hyperthyroidism and ophthalmopathy. As that report states: Clinical symptoms, serum thyroxine, TRAb, thyroid ultrasound and orbital computed tomography informed diagnoses.

The clonotype comes from a woman under 40 with Graves disease. The starting material was peripheral blood mononuclear cells (PBMCs), obtained at new diagnosis, from a patient treated with antithyroid drugs. The chain joins TRBV2 to TRBJ2-7; 14 bases fit TRBD2. Here the CDR3 DNA reads TGTGCCAGCAGAGGACTAGCGGGAGGAAACGAGCAGTACTTC. Its translation is CASRGLAGGNEQYF.